Below are 5 T cell receptor beta chains sequenced from a single sample in a study of T-cell reconstitution after alpha-beta-depleted transplantation in children. A TCRbeta library incorporating unique molecular identifiers was prepared. From the PCR reads, TCRdb called clonotypes with MiXCR, one entry per CDR3 protein. The sample has 55,000 to 70,000 distinct CDR3 sequences, approximately 10% seen once. Sequences were derived from PBMCs, sampled before TCRalphabeta/CD19-depleted stem cell transplant. Receptors originate from a boy aged 5-17 years with acute myeloid leukemia, due to receive a stem cell transplant.

The chain combines TRBV4-2 with TRBJ1-4; TRBD1 might be the D (5 bases). This CDR3 is 15 amino acids long. CDR1 and CDR2 (germline): LGHNA, YNFKEQ. The V gene lost 1 base and the J gene lost 1 base, with 7 bases spanning the gap. Written as DNA, the CDR3 is TGTGCCAGCAGCCAAGCGGGGGAAACTAATGAAAAACTGTTTTTT. As protein: CASSQAGETNEKLFF.

As to this clonotype: A single base separates this from a much larger clone, so it may be a read error. The CDR3 spells CASRKGLAGAPLSYYEQFF. The CDR3 DNA reads TGTGCCAGCAGGAAGGGACTAGCGGGAGCCCCACTCTCCTACTATGAGCAGTTCTTC. V is TRBV6-1 and J is TRBJ2-1; 14 nucleotides agree with TRBD2. This CDR3 contains 19 residues. From germline, CDR1 is MNHNS and CDR2 SASEGT.

This clonotype has at least ten counts. The V and J genes are TRBV20-1 and TRBJ2-4; D is unclear. V lost 2 bases, J lost 0 bases, and 14 bases lay in between. The CDR3 length is 16 residues. Germline V gives CDR1 DFQATT, CDR2 SNEGSKA (reference sequence). Written as DNA, the CDR3 is TGCAGTGCTAGATATCAGGAGCCTTTAGCCAAAAACATTCAGTACTTC. It yields the protein CSARYQEPLAKNIQYF.

This clonotype was counted ten times or more. The chain is built from TRBV7-2 and TRBJ2-7; 7 positions agree with TRBD1. Germline V gene lookup returns CDR1 SGHTA and CDR2 FQGNSA. This CDR3 has 16 residues. With 0 bases clipped from V and 3 bases from J, the junction kept 8 bases outside the gene matches. The CDR3, as DNA: TGTGCCAGCAGCTTAGCCGGCGGCAGGGGGATCTACGAGCAGTACTTC. This sequence encodes CASSLAGGRGIYEQYF.

This clonotype has a count of ten or more. The V call is TRBV15, the J call TRBJ2-1, with a weak D call TRBD2 (6 bases). Between the trimmed V and J ends, which lost 0 bases and 9 bases, there was a span of 15 bases. The CDR3 extends over 15 amino acids. Per germline, CDR1 LNHNV and CDR2 YYDKDF (reference sequence). Written as DNA, the CDR3 is TGTGCCACCAGCAGAGACAGGGTCGTGGGAGGTGAGCAGTTCTTC. Amino acids: CATSRDRVVGGEQFF.